This paragraph covers one T cell receptor beta chain sequence. One junction end does not reproduce the germline sequence, and a read error may be involved. These data are taken from a study of CD8+ T cells in alopecia areata. For the study at large: Treated patients were given 5 to 10 mg oral tofacitinib twice daily.

The authors extracted RNA and reverse transcribed it into cDNA as the sequencing template. Assay: immunoSEQ multiplex PCR; the TCRdb copy retains only in-frame clones and omits some. The sample shows 110,000 to 150,000 clones, 40% to 55% of them seen only once. Looked up from germline, CDR1 is LNHNV and CDR2 is YYDKDF (reference sequence). The CDR3 has 14 amino acids. Alopecia areata patients had lesional scalp punch biopsies and peripheral blood taken from them. CD4+ and CD8+ T cells were sorted from PBMCs stained for CD3, CD4 and CD8. The V and J genes are TRBV15 and TRBJ2-7; TRBD1 matches 8 bases. This sequence originates from a human donor with alopecia areata. Sequenced material: CD4+ T cells sorted from blood, taken at week 0. The CDR3 sequence: CATSRQGASHEQYF. CDR3 bases: TGTGCCACCAGCAGACAGGGGGCCTCCCACGAGCAGTACTTC. Drawing the rest from reference TRBV15 and TRBJ2-7, the complete variable domain is DAMVIQNPRYQVTQFGKPVTLSCSQTLNHNVMYWYQQKSSQAPKLLFHYYDKDFNNEADTPDNFQSRRPNTSFCFLDIRSPGLGDTAMYLCATSRQGASHEQYFGPGTRLTVT.